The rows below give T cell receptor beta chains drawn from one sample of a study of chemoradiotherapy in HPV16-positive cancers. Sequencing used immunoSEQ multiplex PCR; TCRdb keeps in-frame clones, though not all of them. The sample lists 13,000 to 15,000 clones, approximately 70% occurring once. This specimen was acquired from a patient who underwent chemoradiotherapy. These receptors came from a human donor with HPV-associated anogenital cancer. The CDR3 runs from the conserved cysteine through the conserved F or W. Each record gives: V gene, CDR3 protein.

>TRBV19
CASSTGTVWLGTEAFF
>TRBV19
CASLRTGRSGNTIYF
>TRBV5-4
CASSSPGQRNTIYF
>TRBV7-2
CASSFDTGDIQYF
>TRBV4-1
CASSHGTGGDYGYTF
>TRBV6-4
CASSDNEDSPLHF
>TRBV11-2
CASSLSPRRGRGNEQFF
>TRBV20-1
CSARDEGPQYF
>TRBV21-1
CASSKRRAGRNESTDTQYF
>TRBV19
CASSTSRSNQPQHF
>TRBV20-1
CSAQGGYGYTF
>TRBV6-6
CAIQGWGYGYTF
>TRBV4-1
CASSGDTSNTYEQYF
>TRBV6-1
CASRSGSSNEKLFF
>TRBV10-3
CAISEGGGRQETQYF
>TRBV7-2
CASSLGTSSEQYF
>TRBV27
CASRSSGSVFSPLHF
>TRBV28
CASSPAGTGYRETQYF
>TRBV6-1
CASSEGVTRGRGYEQYF
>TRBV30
CAWSARGQINEKLFF
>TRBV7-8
CASSSRYEQYF
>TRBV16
CASSQSGGAFTGELFF
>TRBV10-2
CASSMTGSPYNSPLHF
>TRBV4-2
CASSQGRSYGYTF
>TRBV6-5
CASSYSSTGELFF
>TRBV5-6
CASSSASDRSGQPQHF
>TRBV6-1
CASRPPDRATYEQYF
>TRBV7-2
CASSSGQGSEKLFF
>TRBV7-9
CASSLGLAGGSSYEQYF
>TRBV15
CATSRDRDATGELFF
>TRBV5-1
CASTMGAEGELFF
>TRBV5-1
CASSLEVNTEAFF
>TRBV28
CASSSRGPGQPQHF
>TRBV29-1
CSVAGSDYGYTF
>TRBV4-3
CASSHPGGNEQYF
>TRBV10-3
CAITDSTSTDTQYF
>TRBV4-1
CASKDRTNTGELFF
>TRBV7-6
CASSLAKPLAGDLDTQYF
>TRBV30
CAWGGQGGQMNTEAFF
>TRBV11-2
CASSAHMDPSSYEQYF
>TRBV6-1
CASLYSGANVLTF
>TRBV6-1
CASSLGPEGYEQYF